The 20 T cell receptor beta chains below come from one sample, sequenced in a study of blood T cell repertoires in COVID-19. Sequenced by immunoSEQ multiplex PCR; TCRdb stores in-frame clones only, minus some. The sample lists around 59,000 clones, under 80% occurring once. Sequencing used peripheral blood. These receptors all come from a human donor in a cohort sampled during active COVID-19.

V usage is TRBV2 and J usage is TRBJ1-2; D uncertain. The germline V and J ends were trimmed by 3 bases and 8 bases, with 16 bases remaining between them. The CDR3 has 14 residues. Germline assignment: CDR1 SNHLY and CDR2 FYNNEI. The CDR3 nucleotides are TGTGCCAGCAGTGATCCTCTGATCCCCAGGGGCTACACCTTC. This encodes CASSDPLIPRGYTF.

CDR3 coding DNA: TGTGCCAGCAGCTTAACAGGGACCGGGGAGCTGTTTTTT. Protein product: CASSLTGTGELFF. The chain joins TRBV6-2 or TRBV6-3 to TRBJ2-2; perhaps TRBD1 as D (6 bases). The CDR3 runs to 13 residues. Looked up from germline, CDR1 is MNHEY and CDR2 is SVGEGT. The germline V and J ends were trimmed by 6 bases and 5 bases, with 10 bases remaining between them.

Only one count was recorded for this clone. This chain joins TRBV18 and TRBJ2-7, with D perhaps matching TRBD2 (6 bases). The CDR3 covers 14 residues. Deletions cut 0 bases from V and 0 bases from J, with 6 bases between. Germline V gene lookup returns CDR1 KGHSH and CDR2 LQKENI. CDR3 sequence (DNA): TGTGCCAGCTCACCACCCGGGGGCTCCTACGAGCAGTACTTC. Its protein is CASSPPGGSYEQYF.

The chain recombines TRBV6-5 with TRBJ1-1; D uncertain. Trimming shortened V by 6 bases and J by 8 bases, and 10 bases separated the two germline ends. Germline CDR1 is MNHEY and CDR2 is SVGAGI. CDR3 length: 11 residues. The CDR3 sequence: CASSDGVEAFF. Written as DNA, the CDR3 is TGTGCCAGCAGCGACGGGGTCGAAGCTTTCTTT.

This clone was detected a few times. The rearrangement joins TRBV7-3 to TRBJ2-2, with a possible D match to TRBD1 (5 bases). Germline CDR1 and CDR2: SGHTA and FQGTGA. The CDR3 is 13 amino acids. V lost 8 bases to trimming and J lost 3 bases, with 10 bases between them. CDR3 DNA sequence: TGTGCCAGCGGGCAGGGCCACACCGGGGAGCTGTTTTTT. It yields the protein CASGQGHTGELFF.

This chain links TRBV7-2 with TRBJ1-1, with D possibly TRBD1 on 6 matching bases. The CDR3 covers 12 residues. CDR1 and CDR2 (germline): SGHTA, FQGNSA. With 3 bases removed from V and 11 bases from J, the gap between germline ends came to 13 bases. Here the CDR3 DNA reads TGTGCCAGCAGCTTGGGGACAAATTTGGCTTTCTTT. It encodes CASSLGTNLAFF.

This clone was counted only a few times. The V call is TRBV30, the J call TRBJ2-5, with 7 bases matching TRBD2. Germline CDR1 GTSNPN, CDR2 SVGIG (reference sequence). Trimming at V came to 5 bases and at J to 6 bases, leaving 6 bases not matched to a gene. This CDR3 is built from 12 residues. The DNA of the CDR3 is TGTGCCTGGGGCGGGGAGGGCAAGACCCAGTACTTC. This encodes CAWGGEGKTQYF.

V gene TRBV27 combines with J gene TRBJ2-6; D is undetermined. Trimming cost V 6 bases and J 0 bases, with 9 bases left between them. This CDR3 comprises 15 residues. From germline, CDR1 is MNHEY and CDR2 SMNVEV (reference sequence). The DNA for the CDR3 is TGTGCCAGCAGATCCGCAGGCTCTGGGGCCAACGTCCTGACTTTC. Translating gives CASRSAGSGANVLTF.

The chain couples TRBV5-6 to TRBJ2-7; 10 positions match TRBD1. V gave up 7 bases and J gave up 3 bases; unmatched junction bases: 4. The CDR3 is made up of 13 amino acids. CDR1 is SGHDT, CDR2 YYEEEE, per germline. The CDR3 is CASGQGGNYEQYF. Written as DNA, the CDR3 is TGTGCCAGCGGACAGGGGGGAAACTACGAGCAGTACTTC.

The chain has TRBV5-6 and TRBJ2-5; D unresolved. Germline-derived CDR1 and CDR2 are SGHDT and YYEEEE. V gave up 1 base and J gave up 4 bases, with 2 bases separating them. This CDR3 is built from 11 residues. The CDR3 loop is CASSLRETQYF. CDR3 DNA sequence: TGTGCCAGCAGCTTGCGAGAGACCCAGTACTTC.

V is TRBV9 and J is TRBJ2-5; the match to TRBD2 covers 8 bases. After removal of 4 bases from V and 2 bases from J, the junction contained 7 bases not matched to a gene. The CDR3 length is 15 residues. The germline V gene encodes CDR1 SGDLS and CDR2 YYNGEE. CDR3 loop: CASSNGIAGQETQYF. CDR3 sequence (DNA): TGTGCCAGCAGCAATGGGATAGCGGGACAAGAGACCCAGTACTTC.

This clone has just one count. The rearrangement joins TRBV10-1 to TRBJ2-1; TRBD2 might be the D (6 bases). This CDR3 spans 15 amino acids. The germline gives CDR1 WNHNN, CDR2 SYGVQD (reference sequence). Trimming pared 3 bases from V and 3 bases from J, leaving 12 bases between. The CDR3 is CASSDNLGLYNEQFF. CDR3 nucleotide sequence: TGCGCCAGCAGTGATAATCTGGGACTCTACAATGAGCAGTTCTTC.

V and J are TRBV4-2 and TRBJ2-7; 11 bases line up with TRBD2. The CDR3 extends over 17 amino acids. V was clipped by 2 bases and J by 4 bases; unmatched bases: 10. CDR1 LGHNA and CDR2 YNFKEQ come from the germline V gene. Here the CDR3 DNA reads TGTGCCAGCAGCCAATCTACTAGCGGGAGTATCTCTTACGAGCAGTACTTC. Amino acids: CASSQSTSGSISYEQYF.

This chain links TRBV28 with TRBJ2-2; D is possibly TRBD1 (6 bases). Trimming shortened V by 5 bases and J by 1 base, and 11 bases separated the two germline ends. Germline V gene data show CDR1 as MDHEN and CDR2 as SYDVKM. CDR3 length equals 15 residues. For the CDR3, the DNA is TGTGCCAGCAGTGCCCAGGGGCTGAACACCGGGGAGCTGTTTTTT. Its protein is CASSAQGLNTGELFF.

This clone was observed a single time. V gene TRBV19 combines with J gene TRBJ1-1; possibly TRBD1 for D (5 bases). This CDR3 is built from 14 residues. V was shortened by 5 bases and J by 3 bases, with 13 bases between the two germline ends. Germline-derived CDR1 and CDR2 are LNHDA and SQIVND (reference sequence). The CDR3 here is CASSPGGLYTEAFF. Here the CDR3 DNA reads TGTGCCAGTAGTCCGGGGGGATTATACACTGAAGCTTTCTTT. Full variable domain (rest looked up from reference TRBV19 and TRBJ1-1): DGGITQSPKYLFRKEGQNVTLSCEQNLNHDAMYWYRQDPGQGLRLIYYSQIVNDFQKGDIAEGYSVSREKKESFPLTVTSAQKNPTAFYLCASSPGGLYTEAFFGQGTRLTVV.

CDR3 loop: CASSYEGGPRTGELFF. In DNA form, the CDR3 reads TGTGCCAGCAGCTATGAGGGGGGGCCTCGAACCGGGGAGCTGTTTTTT. The genes are TRBV5-6 and TRBJ2-2; possibly TRBD2 for D (7 bases). V lost 3 bases, J lost 5 bases, and 17 bases lay in between. Germline V gene lookup returns CDR1 SGHDT and CDR2 YYEEEE. CDR3 length: 16 residues.

V and J are TRBV12-3 or TRBV12-4 and TRBJ2-5, with TRBD1 matching over 7 bases. The CDR3 extends over 12 amino acids. V lost 6 bases and J lost 5; bases outside the gene matches: 3. The CDR3 loop reads CASSEDRETQYF. The DNA for the CDR3 is TGTGCCAGCAGCGAGGACAGGGAGACCCAGTACTTC.

This clone was seen just once. The chain joins TRBV2 to TRBJ2-2, with TRBD1 matching over 11 bases. In germline, CDR1 is SNHLY, CDR2 FYNNEI. There are 16 residues in the CDR3. V lost 7 bases, J lost 5 bases, and 9 bases stayed unmatched. CDR3 residues: CASKFPGTGGTGELFF. CDR3 DNA sequence: TGTGCCAGCAAATTTCCCGGGACAGGGGGGACCGGGGAGCTGTTTTTT.

In the case of this clone: Other DNA sequences of this sample code for an identical CDR3. The chain combines TRBV4-3 with TRBJ2-2; D may be TRBD2 (6 bases). The V end lost 0 bases, the J end lost 6 bases, and 14 bases lay between the germline ends. From germline, CDR1 is LGHNA and CDR2 YSLEER. This CDR3 has 16 amino acids. This chain's CDR3 is CASSQDLSGGAGELFF. CDR3 in DNA: TGCGCCAGCAGCCAAGATTTGAGCGGAGGGGCCGGGGAGCTGTTTTTT.

The chain couples TRBV19 to TRBJ2-6; 8 bases align to TRBD1. The trim removed 5 bases at V and 0 bases at J, leaving 9 bases unmatched. CDR1 is LNHDA, CDR2 SQIVND, per germline (reference sequence). The CDR3 totals 18 residues. The CDR3 DNA reads TGTGCCAGTAGTCCCAGCACAGGGGGGAACTCTGGGGCCAACGTCCTGACTTTC. Its protein product is CASSPSTGGNSGANVLTF.